The source of this TCR beta chain is a study of T-cell memory formation after mild COVID-19. Overall study results and limits: Some clones that responded turned up in pre-infection memory, which suggests that cross-reactive memory joined in. The main location of contracting CD4+ clones was CM and EM, and that of contracting CD8+ clones was EMRA. Clones contracting across day 15 to 85 had a balanced CD4/CD8 profile; later expanding clones leaned CD4+.

As to this clonotype: Antigen: not known.

TCRdb processed the 5' RACE reads anew with MiXCR; each CDR3 protein has one entry. Here the sample spans fewer than 700,000 distinct CDR3 sequences, roughly 18% being singletons. Germline-derived CDR1 and CDR2 are MNHEY and SMNVEV (reference sequence). The CDR3 has 14 amino acids. The ends were cut back, 6 bases at V and 4 bases at J, with 15 bases in the middle. The V call is TRBV27, the J call TRBJ1-1; D call uncertain. Sample: PBMCs or a T cell subset sorted from them (not recorded which). The receptor's source is an adult woman who had mild COVID-19 (a few samples of this study predate the infection). Cell type and time point are not known. As DNA, the CDR3 is TGTGCCAGCAGCCCAATGGAGGGCCTCACTGAAGCTTTCTTT. Translation gives CASSPMEGLTEAFF.